The clone carrying this T cell receptor beta chain was found many times. Construction of the TCR beta libraries employed iRepertoire HTBI primers in conjunction with Arm-PCR of CDR3 regions. Via MiXCR, TCRdb re-called the multiplex PCR reads, giving one row per CDR3 protein. The table includes roughly 420,000 distinct CDR3 sequences, around 15% detected once. The CDR3 length is 17 residues. J lost 4 bases, V lost 7 bases, and 17 bases had no gene match. Germline assignment: CDR1 MDHEN and CDR2 SYDVKM. The data were taken from a study of regulatory T cells in long-lasting Graves disease. Study as a whole: Graves' patients who were just diagnosed had used antithyroid drugs for under 3 months.

Time point: newly diagnosed GD, antithyroid drugs for less than 3 months. TCR sequences were obtained from RNA taken from PBMCs. V usage is TRBV28 and J usage is TRBJ1-1, with TRBD1 matching 8 bases. The receptor was derived from a female donor with Graves disease. The sequenced sample was peripheral blood mononuclear cells (PBMCs), obtained at new diagnosis, from a patient treated with antithyroid drugs. In DNA, the CDR3 is TGTGCCAGCATAGCCCCCGGACAGGGCTTTATGACCACTGAAGCTTTCTTT. This gives the protein CASIAPGQGFMTTEAFF.